Listed below are T cell receptor beta chains from one sample, sequenced in a study of T cells after yellow fever vaccination. TCRdb analysed the 5' RACE reads with MiXCR anew, one entry per CDR3 protein. The repertoire has roughly 500,000 distinct CDR3 sequences, about 19% of them found once; the top ten carry roughly an eighth. This sample comprised PBMCs, obtained 15 days after the yellow fever booster vaccination. All receptors come from a man aged 25-45 years who received the YFV17D yellow fever vaccine. Each CDR3 is given with its conserved first and last residue. D genes are given only for firm matches. The size of a clone is reported for some rows only, either as once, few or many, or as a class for expanded clones.

d_gene,v_gene,j_gene,abundance,CDR3aa,CDR3nt
.,TRBV5-1,TRBJ2-7,few,CASSGSDVYEQYF,TGCGCCAGCAGCGGGTCGGACGTATACGAGCAGTACTTC
TRBD1,TRBV12-3/TRBV12-4,TRBJ2-5,.,CASTVTGTPETQYF,TGTGCCAGCACCGTGACAGGGACCCCAGAGACCCAGTACTTC
.,TRBV20-1,TRBJ2-7,.,CSARRQGPFYEQYF,TGCAGTGCTAGACGGCAGGGGCCCTTTTACGAGCAGTACTTC
TRBD2,TRBV20-1,TRBJ2-7,.,CSASQRLAGREQYF,TGTAGTGCTTCCCAGAGACTAGCGGGACGTGAGCAGTACTTC
.,TRBV3-1,TRBJ2-7,few,CASSQDPGFGYEQYF,TGTGCCAGCAGCCAAGATCCCGGGTTTGGGTACGAGCAGTACTTC
.,TRBV12-3/TRBV12-4,TRBJ1-3,.,CASSPRAPGNTIYF,TGTGCCAGCAGTCCCAGGGCCCCTGGAAACACCATATATTTT
.,TRBV18,TRBJ2-1,.,CASSPTMGGSYNEQFF,TGTGCCAGCTCACCGACTATGGGGGGAAGTTACAATGAGCAGTTCTTC
.,TRBV7-6,TRBJ1-5,.,CASSHLGDGPQHF,TGTGCCAGCAGCCATCTCGGGGATGGGCCCCAGCATTTT
TRBD2,TRBV7-8,TRBJ2-3,.,CASSFLGTKSLDTQYF,TGTGCCAGCAGCTTTCTCGGGACTAAATCGTTAGATACGCAGTATTTT
.,TRBV12-3/TRBV12-4,TRBJ2-5,.,CASSFREWKTQYF,TGTGCCAGCAGTTTTAGGGAGTGGAAGACCCAGTACTTC
.,TRBV29-1,TRBJ2-2,few,CSVEVGSQFTGELFF,TGCAGCGTTGAAGTTGGCTCCCAGTTCACCGGGGAGCTGTTTTTT
TRBD2,TRBV28,TRBJ2-2,.,CASSMGLAVTGELFF,TGTGCCAGCAGTATGGGACTAGCGGTCACCGGGGAGCTGTTTTTT
.,TRBV20-1,TRBJ1-1,.,CSQRPGFTEAFF,TGCAGTCAACGGCCGGGGTTCACTGAAGCTTTCTTT
TRBD1,TRBV12-3/TRBV12-4,TRBJ1-2,many,CASSARQGGRYGYTF,TGTGCCAGCAGTGCCCGACAGGGAGGAAGATATGGCTACACCTTC
.,TRBV5-4,TRBJ2-5,.,CASSLVVGGQETQYF,TGTGCCAGCAGCTTAGTAGTCGGGGGCCAAGAGACCCAGTACTTC
TRBD1,TRBV12-3/TRBV12-4,TRBJ2-3,.,CASSTGVSTQYF,TGTGCCAGCAGTACAGGGGTTAGTACGCAGTATTTT
.,TRBV6-6,TRBJ2-3,.,CASSSTPVDTQYF,TGTGCCAGCAGTTCCACTCCAGTAGATACGCAGTATTTT
.,TRBV4-3,TRBJ2-3,few,CASSQEPASRSTDTQYF,TGCGCCAGCAGCCAAGAACCCGCTAGCAGAAGCACAGATACGCAGTATTTT
.,TRBV25-1,TRBJ2-3,few,CASSEPAQSTQYF,TGTGCCAGCAGTGAACCCGCTCAGAGTACGCAGTATTTT
.,TRBV5-1,TRBJ2-1,few,CASSRMASEYNEQFF,TGCGCCAGCAGTAGAATGGCTAGCGAATACAATGAGCAGTTCTTC
TRBD2,TRBV12-3/TRBV12-4,TRBJ2-7,many,CASILSGNTYEQYF,TGTGCCAGCATCCTGAGCGGGAACACCTACGAGCAGTACTTC
TRBD1,TRBV7-2,TRBJ1-5,.,CASSLVGQGGGQPQHF,TGTGCCAGCAGCTTAGTTGGACAGGGAGGTGGTCAGCCCCAGCATTTT
TRBD1,TRBV2,TRBJ2-1,few,CASTTDREVRNEQFF,TGTGCCAGCACCACGGACAGGGAGGTTCGCAATGAGCAGTTCTTC
TRBD2,TRBV20-1,TRBJ2-7,few,CSATRGGGSIYEQYF,TGCAGTGCTACTCGTGGAGGCGGGAGTATTTACGAGCAGTACTTC
.,TRBV7-2,TRBJ2-3,few,CASSFPPRVTDTQYF,TGTGCCAGCAGCTTCCCCCCCCGGGTCACAGATACGCAGTATTTT
TRBD1,TRBV30,TRBJ1-2,.,CAWSGSLGQGANDGYTF,TGTGCCTGGAGCGGTTCCTTAGGACAGGGGGCGAATGATGGCTACACCTTC
.,TRBV20-1,TRBJ2-3,.,CSARDHGSTDTQYF,TGCAGTGCTAGAGATCATGGGAGCACAGATACGCAGTATTTT
.,TRBV19,TRBJ2-3,few,CASSIRDTQYF,TGTGCCAGTAGTATTAGGGATACGCAGTATTTT
TRBD2,TRBV5-1,TRBJ2-7,.,CASSPPSGSYEQYF,TGCGCCAGCAGCCCCCCTAGCGGATCCTACGAGCAGTACTTC